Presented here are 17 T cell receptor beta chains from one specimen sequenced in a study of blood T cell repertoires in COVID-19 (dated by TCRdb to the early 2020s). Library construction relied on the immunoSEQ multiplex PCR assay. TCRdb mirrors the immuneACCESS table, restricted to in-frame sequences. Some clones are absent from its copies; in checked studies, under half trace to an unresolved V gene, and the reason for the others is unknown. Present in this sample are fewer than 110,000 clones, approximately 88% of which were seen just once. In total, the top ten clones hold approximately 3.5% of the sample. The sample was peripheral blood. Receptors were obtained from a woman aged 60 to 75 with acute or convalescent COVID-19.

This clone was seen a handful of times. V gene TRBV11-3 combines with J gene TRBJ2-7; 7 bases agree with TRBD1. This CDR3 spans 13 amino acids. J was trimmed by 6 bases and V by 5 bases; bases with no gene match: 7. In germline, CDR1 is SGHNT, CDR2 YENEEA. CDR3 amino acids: CASSILQGSEQYV. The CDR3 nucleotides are TGTGCCAGCAGCATCCTACAGGGGAGCGAGCAGTACGTC.

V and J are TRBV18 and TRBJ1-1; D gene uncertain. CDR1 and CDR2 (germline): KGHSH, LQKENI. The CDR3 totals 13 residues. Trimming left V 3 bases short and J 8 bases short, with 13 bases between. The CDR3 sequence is CASSPTPGYEAFF. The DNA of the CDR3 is TGTGCCAGCTCACCCACCCCGGGGTACGAAGCTTTCTTT.

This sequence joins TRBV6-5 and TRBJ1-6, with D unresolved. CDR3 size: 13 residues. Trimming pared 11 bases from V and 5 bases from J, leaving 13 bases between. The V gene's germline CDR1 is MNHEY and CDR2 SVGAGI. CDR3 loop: CAATSQNNSPLHF. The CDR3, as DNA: TGTGCCGCCACCTCACAGAATAATTCACCCCTCCACTTT.

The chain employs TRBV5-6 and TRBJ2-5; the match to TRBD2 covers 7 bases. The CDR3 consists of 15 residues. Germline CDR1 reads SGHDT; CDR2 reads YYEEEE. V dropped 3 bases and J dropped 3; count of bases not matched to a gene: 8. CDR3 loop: CASSSPGLFEETQYF. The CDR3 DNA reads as TGTGCCAGCAGCTCCCCGGGACTATTCGAAGAGACCCAGTACTTC.

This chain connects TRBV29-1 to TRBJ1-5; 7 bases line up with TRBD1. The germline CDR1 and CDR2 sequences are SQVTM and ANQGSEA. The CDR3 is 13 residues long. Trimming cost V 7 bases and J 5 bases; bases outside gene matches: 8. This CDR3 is CSGTTGVDQPQHF. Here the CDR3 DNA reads TGCAGCGGAACCACAGGGGTCGATCAGCCCCAGCATTTT.

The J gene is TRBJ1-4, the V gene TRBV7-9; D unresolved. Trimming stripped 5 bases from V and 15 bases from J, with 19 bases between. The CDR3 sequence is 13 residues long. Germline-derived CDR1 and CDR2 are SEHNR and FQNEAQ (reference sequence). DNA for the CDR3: TGTGCCAGCAGCGCCGGATTGTGGGAGAAGGTGTTTTTT. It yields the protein CASSAGLWEKVFF.

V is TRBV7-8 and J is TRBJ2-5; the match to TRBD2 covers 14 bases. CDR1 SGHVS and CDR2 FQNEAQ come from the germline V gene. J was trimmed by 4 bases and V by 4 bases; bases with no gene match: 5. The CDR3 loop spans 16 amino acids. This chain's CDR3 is CASSSMTSGRVETQYF. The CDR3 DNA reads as TGTGCCAGCAGCTCAATGACTAGCGGGAGGGTAGAGACCCAGTACTTC.

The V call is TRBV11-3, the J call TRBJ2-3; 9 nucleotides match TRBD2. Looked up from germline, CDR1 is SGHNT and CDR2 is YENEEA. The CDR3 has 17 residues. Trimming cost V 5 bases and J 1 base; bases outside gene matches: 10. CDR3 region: CASSPFSSGTGTDTQYF. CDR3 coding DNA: TGTGCCAGCAGCCCGTTTTCTAGCGGGACTGGCACAGATACGCAGTATTTT.

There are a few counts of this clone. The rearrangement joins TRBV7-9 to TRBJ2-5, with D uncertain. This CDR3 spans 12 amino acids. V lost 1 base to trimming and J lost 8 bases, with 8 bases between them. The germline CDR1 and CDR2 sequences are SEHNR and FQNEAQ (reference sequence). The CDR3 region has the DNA TGTGCCAGCAGCTTAGGCCTAGACACCCAGTACTTC. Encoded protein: CASSLGLDTQYF.

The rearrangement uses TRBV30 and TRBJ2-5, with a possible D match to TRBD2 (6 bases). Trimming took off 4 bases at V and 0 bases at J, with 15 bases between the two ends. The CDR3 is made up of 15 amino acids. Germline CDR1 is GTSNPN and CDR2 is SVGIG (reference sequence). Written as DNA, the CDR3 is TGTGCCTGGACCCAAGCGGGCTGGTACCAAGAGACCCAGTACTTC. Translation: CAWTQAGWYQETQYF.

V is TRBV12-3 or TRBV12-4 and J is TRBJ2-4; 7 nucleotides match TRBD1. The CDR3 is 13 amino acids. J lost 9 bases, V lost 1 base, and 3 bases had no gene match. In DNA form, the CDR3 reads TGTGCCAGCAGTTTAGTTCCAGGGGGCATTCAGTACTTC. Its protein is CASSLVPGGIQYF.

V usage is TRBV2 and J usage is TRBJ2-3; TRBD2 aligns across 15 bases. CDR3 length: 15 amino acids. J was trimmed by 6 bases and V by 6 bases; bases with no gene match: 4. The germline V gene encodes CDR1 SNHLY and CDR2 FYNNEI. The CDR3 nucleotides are TGTGCCAGCAGGGGGGGACTAGCGGGAGGTGATACGCAGTATTTT. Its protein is CASRGGLAGGDTQYF. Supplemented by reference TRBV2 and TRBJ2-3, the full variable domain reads EPEVTQTPSHQVTQMGQEVILRCVPISNHLYFYWYRQILGQKVEFLVSFYNNEISEKSEIFDDQFSVERPDGSNFTLKIRSTKLEDSAMYFCASRGGLAGGDTQYFGPGTRLTVL.

CDR3 region: CASRGPGGNQPQHF. Here the CDR3 DNA reads TGTGCCAGTAGAGGTCCGGGGGGAAATCAGCCCCAGCATTTT. The chain employs TRBV6-5 and TRBJ1-5; TRBD1 might be the D (5 bases). The germline CDR1 and CDR2 sequences are MNHEY and SVGAGI. Trimming cost V 9 bases and J 4 bases, with 16 bases left between them. The length of the CDR3 is 14 residues.

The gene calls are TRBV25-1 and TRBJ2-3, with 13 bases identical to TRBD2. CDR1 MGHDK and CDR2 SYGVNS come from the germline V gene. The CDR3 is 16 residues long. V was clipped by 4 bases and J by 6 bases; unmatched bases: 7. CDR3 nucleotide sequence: TGTGCCAGCAGTGGCTTGGGACTAGCGGGAAGGGATACGCAGTATTTT. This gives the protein CASSGLGLAGRDTQYF.

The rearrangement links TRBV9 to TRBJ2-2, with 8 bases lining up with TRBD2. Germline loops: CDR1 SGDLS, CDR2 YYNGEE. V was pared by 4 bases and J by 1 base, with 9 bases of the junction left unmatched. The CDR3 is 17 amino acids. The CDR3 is CASSPSRGGLNTGELFF. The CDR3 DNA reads TGTGCCAGCAGCCCTTCCCGGGGGGGCCTGAACACCGGGGAGCTGTTTTTT.

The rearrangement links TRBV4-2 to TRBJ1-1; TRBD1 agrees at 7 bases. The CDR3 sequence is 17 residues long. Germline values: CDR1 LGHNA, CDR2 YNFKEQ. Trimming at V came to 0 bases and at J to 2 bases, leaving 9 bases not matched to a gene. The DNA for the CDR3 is TGTGCCAGCAGCCAAGAAACCCGACAGGGCTTAAACACTGAAGCTTTCTTT. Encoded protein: CASSQETRQGLNTEAFF.

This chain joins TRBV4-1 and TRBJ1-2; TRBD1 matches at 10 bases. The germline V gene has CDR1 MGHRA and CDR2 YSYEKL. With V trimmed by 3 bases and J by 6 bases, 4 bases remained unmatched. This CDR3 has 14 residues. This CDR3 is CASSHAGTGDGYTF. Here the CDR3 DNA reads TGCGCCAGCAGCCACGCCGGGACAGGGGATGGCTACACCTTC.